The 12 T cell receptor beta chains given below trace back to one sample, sequenced in a study of T cells in localized non-small cell lung cancer. Assay used: immunoSEQ multiplex PCR; TCRdb lists only in-frame clones, some missing. Of about 14,000 clones listed, 89% are singletons. This material consisted of peripheral blood mononuclear cells, taken before any cancer treatment. These receptors all come from a man aged 35-69 years with stage III lung adenocarcinoma.

The chain combines TRBV28 with TRBJ1-5; 8 bases fit TRBD1. Looked up from germline, CDR1 is MDHEN and CDR2 is SYDVKM. The trim removed 6 bases at V and 3 bases at J, leaving 7 bases unmatched. The CDR3 covers 15 residues. CDR3 nucleotide sequence: TGTGCCAGCAGCTTGGGGACAGGCCTCAATCAGCCCCAGCATTTT. Protein product: CASSLGTGLNQPQHF.

This rearrangement joins TRBV6-5 to TRBJ2-7; TRBD1 matches at 7 bases. Germline-derived CDR1 and CDR2 are MNHEY and SVGAGI. V was pared by 7 bases and J by 2 bases, with 8 bases of the junction left unmatched. The length of the CDR3 is 14 residues. CDR3 sequence (DNA): TGTGCCAGCATCCTGGACAGGCGGGCCTACGAGCAGTACTTC. It translates to CASILDRRAYEQYF.

The CDR3 sequence: CASSPRDRGLSNTEAFF. CDR3 nucleotides: TGTGCCAGCAGTCCCCGAGACAGGGGGCTATCGAACACTGAAGCTTTCTTT. The chain recombines TRBV27 with TRBJ1-1; 10 bases line up with TRBD1. From germline, CDR1 is MNHEY and CDR2 SMNVEV (reference sequence). Trimming took 5 bases from V and 1 from J; bases not matched to a gene: 10. The CDR3 extends over 17 amino acids.

This clone appeared a few times. V and J are TRBV5-1 and TRBJ2-7; 8 bases map to TRBD1. CDR1 is SGHRS, CDR2 YFSETQ, per germline. V dropped 3 bases and J dropped 6; count of bases not matched to a gene: 11. This CDR3 has 15 residues. The CDR3 DNA follows: TGCGCCAGCAGCTCGTGGACAGGGAGGTCCCCCGAGCAGTACTTC. The encoded protein is CASSSWTGRSPEQYF.

The V call is TRBV7-2, the J call TRBJ2-3, with D tentatively TRBD2 (5 bases). CDR3 length: 15 residues. Trimming left V 0 bases short and J 10 bases short, with 17 bases between. Germline CDR1 and CDR2: SGHTA and FQGNSA. CDR3 amino acids: CASSLATPDRGAQYF. In nucleotides, the CDR3 is TGTGCCAGCAGCTTAGCTACTCCCGATCGGGGTGCGCAGTATTTT.

The CDR3 reads CASSGEQGNTEAFF. CDR3 nucleotides: TGTGCCAGCAGTGGCGAACAGGGGAACACTGAAGCTTTCTTT. V usage is TRBV6-1 and J usage is TRBJ1-1; D perhaps matches TRBD1 (6 bases). Trimming pared 4 bases from V and 1 base from J, leaving 10 bases between. This CDR3 spans 14 amino acids. Germline-derived CDR1 and CDR2 are MNHNS and SASEGT.

The chain joins TRBV5-5 to TRBJ2-3, with 10 bases aligning to TRBD1. With V trimmed by 3 bases and J by 5 bases, 9 bases remained unmatched. Germline V gene sequence: CDR1 SGHKS, CDR2 YYEKEE (reference sequence). The length of the CDR3 is 16 residues. DNA for the CDR3: TGTGCCAGCAGCTCGCGGACAGGGGGACACTTAGATACGCAGTATTTT. Its translation is CASSSRTGGHLDTQYF.

The gene calls are TRBV28 and TRBJ2-7, with 10 bases identical to TRBD2. The CDR3 consists of 16 residues. Germline CDR1 and CDR2: MDHEN and SYDVKM. With 2 bases clipped from V and 5 bases from J, the junction kept 9 bases outside the gene matches. CDR3 sequence: CASSLGTASGSHEQYF. DNA of the CDR3: TGTGCCAGCAGTTTAGGGACGGCTAGCGGGAGTCACGAGCAGTACTTC.

The chain has TRBV11-2 and TRBJ2-3; maybe TRBD2 (5 bases). Germline V gives CDR1 SGHAT, CDR2 FQNNGV. The CDR3 has 14 residues. The V end was cut by 1 base, the J end by 2 bases, with 7 bases between. CDR3 coding DNA: TGTGCCAGCAGCTTAGGAGGGTTCACAGATACGCAGTATTTT. It translates to CASSLGGFTDTQYF.

This chain uses TRBV6-5 with TRBJ2-1, with D maybe TRBD2 (6 bases). Between the trimmed V and J ends, which lost 0 bases and 8 bases, there was a span of 11 bases. This CDR3 is built from 14 residues. Germline lookup yields CDR1 MNHEY and CDR2 SVGAGI. The DNA of the CDR3 is TGTGCCAGCAGTTACTCGAAACTAGCCTATGAGCAGTTCTTC. Its translation is CASSYSKLAYEQFF.

CDR3 region: CASSLMIGTDRTDTQYF. For the CDR3, the DNA is TGTGCCAGCAGCTTAATGATCGGGACGGATCGCACAGATACGCAGTATTTT. This chain joins TRBV7-8 and TRBJ2-3, with D tentatively TRBD1 or TRBD2 (5 bases each). Germline CDR1 and CDR2: SGHVS and FQNEAQ. This CDR3 has 17 residues. V lost 2 bases and J 1 base, leaving 16 bases between the germline ends.

This clone was counted only a few times. This sequence joins TRBV28 and TRBJ2-3; 10 bases are shared with TRBD2. This CDR3 comprises 17 residues. CDR1 is MDHEN and CDR2 is SYDVKM in the germline V gene. J was trimmed by 3 bases and V by 3 bases; bases with no gene match: 9. The CDR3 loop is CASSLFGLAEKTDTQYF. For the CDR3, the DNA is TGTGCCAGCAGTTTGTTCGGACTAGCGGAAAAAACAGATACGCAGTATTTT.